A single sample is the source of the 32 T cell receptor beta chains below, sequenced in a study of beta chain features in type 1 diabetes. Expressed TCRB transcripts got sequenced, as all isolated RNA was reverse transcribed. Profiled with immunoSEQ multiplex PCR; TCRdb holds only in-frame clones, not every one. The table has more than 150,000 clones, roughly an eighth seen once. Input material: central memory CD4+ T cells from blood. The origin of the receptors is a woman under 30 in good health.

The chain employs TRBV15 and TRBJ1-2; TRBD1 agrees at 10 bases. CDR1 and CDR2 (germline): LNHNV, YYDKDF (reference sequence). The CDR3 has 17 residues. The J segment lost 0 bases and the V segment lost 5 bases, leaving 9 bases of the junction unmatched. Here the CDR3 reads CATSVRQGADSNYGYTF. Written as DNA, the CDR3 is TGTGCCACCAGCGTACGACAGGGGGCGGATTCTAACTATGGCTACACCTTC.

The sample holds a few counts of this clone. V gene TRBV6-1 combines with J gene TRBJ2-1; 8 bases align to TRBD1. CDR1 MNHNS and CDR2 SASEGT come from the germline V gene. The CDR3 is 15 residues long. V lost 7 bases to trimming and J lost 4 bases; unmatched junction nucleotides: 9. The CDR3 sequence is CASTSRTGRYNEQFF. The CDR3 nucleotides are TGTGCCAGCACGTCGAGGACAGGGAGATACAATGAGCAGTTCTTC.

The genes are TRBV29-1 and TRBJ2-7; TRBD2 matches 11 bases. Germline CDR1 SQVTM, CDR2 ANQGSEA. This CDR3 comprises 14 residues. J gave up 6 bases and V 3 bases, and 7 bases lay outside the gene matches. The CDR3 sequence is CSVDDGLAGSEQYF. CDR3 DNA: TGCAGCGTTGATGACGGACTAGCGGGTTCCGAGCAGTACTTC.

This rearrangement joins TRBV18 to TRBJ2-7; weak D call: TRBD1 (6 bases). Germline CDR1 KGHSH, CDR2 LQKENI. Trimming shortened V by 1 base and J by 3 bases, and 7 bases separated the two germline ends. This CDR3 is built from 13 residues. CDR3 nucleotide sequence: TGTGCCAGCTCACCACGGACAGACTACGAGCAGTACTTC. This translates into CASSPRTDYEQYF. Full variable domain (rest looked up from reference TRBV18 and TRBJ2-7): NAGVMQNPRHLVRRRGQEARLRCSPMKGHSHVYWYRQLPEEGLKFMVYLQKENIIDESGMPKERFSAEFPKEGPSILRIQQVVRGDSAAYFCASSPRTDYEQYFGPGTRLTVT.

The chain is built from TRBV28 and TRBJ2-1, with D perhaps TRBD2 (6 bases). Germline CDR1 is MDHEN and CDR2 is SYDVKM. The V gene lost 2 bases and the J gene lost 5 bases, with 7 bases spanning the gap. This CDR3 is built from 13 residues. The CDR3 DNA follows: TGTGCCAGCAGTTTACCGGGAGACAATGAGCAGTTCTTC. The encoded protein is CASSLPGDNEQFF.

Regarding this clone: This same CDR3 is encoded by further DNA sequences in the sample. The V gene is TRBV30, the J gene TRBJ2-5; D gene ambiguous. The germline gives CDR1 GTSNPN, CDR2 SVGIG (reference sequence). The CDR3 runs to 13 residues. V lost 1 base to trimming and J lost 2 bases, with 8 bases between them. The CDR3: CAWSGAVQETQYF. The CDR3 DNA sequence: TGTGCCTGGAGTGGAGCTGTACAAGAGACCCAGTACTTC.

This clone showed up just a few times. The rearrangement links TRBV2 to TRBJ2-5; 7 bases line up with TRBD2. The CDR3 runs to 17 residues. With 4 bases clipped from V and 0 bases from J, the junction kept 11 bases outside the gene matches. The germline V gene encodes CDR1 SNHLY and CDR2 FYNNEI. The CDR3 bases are TGTGCCAGCAGTGGACTAGCTGGGGATTTGTACCAAGAGACCCAGTACTTC. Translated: CASSGLAGDLYQETQYF.

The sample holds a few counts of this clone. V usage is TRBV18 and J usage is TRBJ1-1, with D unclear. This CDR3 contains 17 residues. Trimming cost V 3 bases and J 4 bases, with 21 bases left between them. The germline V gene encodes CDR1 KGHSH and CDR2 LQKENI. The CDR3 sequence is CASSPVAGASGSTEAFF. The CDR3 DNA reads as TGTGCCAGCTCACCGGTCGCGGGCGCGAGTGGGAGCACTGAAGCTTTCTTT.

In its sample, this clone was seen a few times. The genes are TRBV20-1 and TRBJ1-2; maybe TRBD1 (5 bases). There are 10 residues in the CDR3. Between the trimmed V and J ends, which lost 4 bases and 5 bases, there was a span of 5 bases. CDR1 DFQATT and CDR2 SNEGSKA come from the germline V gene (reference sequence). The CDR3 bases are TGCAGTGCTAAGGGGTATGGCTACACCTTC. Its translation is CSAKGYGYTF.

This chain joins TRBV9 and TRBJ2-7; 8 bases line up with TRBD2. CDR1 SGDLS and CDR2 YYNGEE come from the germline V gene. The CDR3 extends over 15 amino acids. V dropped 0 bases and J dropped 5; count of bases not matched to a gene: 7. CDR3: CASSVDQREMDEQYF. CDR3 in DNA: TGTGCCAGCAGCGTAGATCAGCGGGAGATGGACGAGCAGTACTTC.

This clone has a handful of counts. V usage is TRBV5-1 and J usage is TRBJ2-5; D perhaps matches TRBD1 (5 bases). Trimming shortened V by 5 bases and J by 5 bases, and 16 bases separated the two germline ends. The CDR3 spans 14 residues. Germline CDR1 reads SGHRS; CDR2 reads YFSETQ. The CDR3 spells CASSRGSLGETQYF. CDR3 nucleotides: TGCGCCAGCAGTAGGGGCAGTCTGGGGGAGACCCAGTACTTC.

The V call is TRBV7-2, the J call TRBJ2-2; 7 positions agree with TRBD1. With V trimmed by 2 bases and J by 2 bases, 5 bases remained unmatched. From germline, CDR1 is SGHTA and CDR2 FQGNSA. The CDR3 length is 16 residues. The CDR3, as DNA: TGTGCCAGCAGCTTAACGGGACAGACCAACACCGGGGAGCTGTTTTTT. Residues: CASSLTGQTNTGELFF.

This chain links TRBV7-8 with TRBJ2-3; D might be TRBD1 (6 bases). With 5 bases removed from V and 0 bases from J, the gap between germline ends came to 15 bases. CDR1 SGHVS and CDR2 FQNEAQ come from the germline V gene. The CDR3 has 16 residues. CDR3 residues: CASSGDRTSSTDTQYF. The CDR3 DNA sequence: TGTGCCAGCAGCGGAGACAGGACCTCTAGCACAGATACGCAGTATTTT.

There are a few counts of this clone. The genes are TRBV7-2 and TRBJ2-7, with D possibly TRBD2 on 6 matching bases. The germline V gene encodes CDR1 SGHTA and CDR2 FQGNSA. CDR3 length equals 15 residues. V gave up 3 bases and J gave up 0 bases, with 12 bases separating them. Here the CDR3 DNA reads TGTGCCAGCAGCTTGGGAGGAGTCCGCTCCTACGAGCAGTACTTC. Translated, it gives CASSLGGVRSYEQYF.

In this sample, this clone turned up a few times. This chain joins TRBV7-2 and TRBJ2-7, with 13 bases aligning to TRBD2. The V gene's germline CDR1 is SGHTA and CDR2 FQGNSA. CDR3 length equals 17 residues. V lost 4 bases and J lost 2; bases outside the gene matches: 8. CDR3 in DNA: TGTGCCAGCAGCTCCCCACGGACTAGCGGGAGAGCCTACGAGCAGTACTTC. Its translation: CASSSPRTSGRAYEQYF.

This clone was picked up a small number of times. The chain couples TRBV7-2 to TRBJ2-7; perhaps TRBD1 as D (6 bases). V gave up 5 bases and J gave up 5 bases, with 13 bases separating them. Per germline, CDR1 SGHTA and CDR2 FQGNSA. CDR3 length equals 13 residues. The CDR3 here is CASSGRTGNEQYF. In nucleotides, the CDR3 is TGTGCCAGCAGCGGACGAACAGGGAACGAGCAGTACTTC.

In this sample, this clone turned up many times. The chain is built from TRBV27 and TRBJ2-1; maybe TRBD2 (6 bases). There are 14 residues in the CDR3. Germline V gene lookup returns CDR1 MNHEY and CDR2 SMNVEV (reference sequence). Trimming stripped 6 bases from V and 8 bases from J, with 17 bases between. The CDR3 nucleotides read TGTGCCAGCAGCCGACCGGCGGGAATCGATGAGCAGTTCTTC. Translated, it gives CASSRPAGIDEQFF.

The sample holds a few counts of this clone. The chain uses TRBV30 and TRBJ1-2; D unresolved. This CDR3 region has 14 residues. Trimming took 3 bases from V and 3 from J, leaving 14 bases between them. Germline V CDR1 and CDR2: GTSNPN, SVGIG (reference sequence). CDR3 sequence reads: CAWRSLRGDYGYTF. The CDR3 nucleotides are TGTGCCTGGAGATCCCTTCGAGGTGACTATGGCTACACCTTC.

The CDR3, as DNA: TGTGCCATCAGTGAGTCTATCGGACAGGGTCATCGCGAGCAGTACTTC. Translated: CAISESIGQGHREQYF. This sequence joins TRBV10-3 and TRBJ2-7; 8 nucleotides line up with TRBD1. The CDR3 is made up of 16 amino acids. Looked up from germline, CDR1 is ENHRY and CDR2 is SYGVKD. The ends lost 0 bases at V and 6 bases at J; junction bases unmatched: 10.

The CDR3 reads CAWSAARVSGNTIYF. For the CDR3, the DNA is TGTGCCTGGAGTGCGGCCAGGGTCTCTGGAAACACCATATATTTT. The V gene is TRBV30, the J gene TRBJ1-3, with D perhaps matching TRBD1 (5 bases). The CDR3 is 15 amino acids. Per germline, CDR1 GTSNPN and CDR2 SVGIG (reference sequence). Between the trimmed V and J ends, which lost 1 base and 0 bases, there was a span of 10 bases.

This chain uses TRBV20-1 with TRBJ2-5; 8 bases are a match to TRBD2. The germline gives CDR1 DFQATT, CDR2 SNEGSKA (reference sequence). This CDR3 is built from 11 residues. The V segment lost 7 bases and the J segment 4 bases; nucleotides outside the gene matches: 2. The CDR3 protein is CSGAGGETQYF. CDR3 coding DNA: TGCAGTGGCGCGGGAGGAGAGACCCAGTACTTC.

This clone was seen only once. The DNA for the CDR3 is TGTGCCAGTAGTCGACAGGGGACGGGCAATCAGCCCCAGCATTTT. This sequence encodes CASSRQGTGNQPQHF. This chain uses TRBV19 with TRBJ1-5; TRBD1 matches 8 bases. Trimming cost V 5 bases and J 2 bases; bases outside gene matches: 5. This CDR3 is built from 15 residues. Germline V gene data show CDR1 as LNHDA and CDR2 as SQIVND (reference sequence).

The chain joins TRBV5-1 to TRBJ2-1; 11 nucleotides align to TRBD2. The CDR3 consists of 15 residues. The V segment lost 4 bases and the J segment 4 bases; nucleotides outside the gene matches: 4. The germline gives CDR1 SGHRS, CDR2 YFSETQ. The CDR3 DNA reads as TGCGCCAGCAGCGGAGGGACTAGCGGATACAATGAGCAGTTCTTC. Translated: CASSGGTSGYNEQFF.

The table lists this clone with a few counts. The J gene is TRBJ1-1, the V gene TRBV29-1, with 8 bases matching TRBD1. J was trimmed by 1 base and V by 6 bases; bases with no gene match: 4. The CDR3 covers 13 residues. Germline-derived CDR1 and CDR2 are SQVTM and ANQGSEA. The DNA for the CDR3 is TGCAGCGTGAACAGGGGGGGGAACACTGAAGCTTTCTTT. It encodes CSVNRGGNTEAFF. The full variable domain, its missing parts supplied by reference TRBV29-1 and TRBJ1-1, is SAVISQKPSRDICQRGTSLTIQCQVDSQVTMMFWYRQQPGQSLTLIATANQGSEATYESGFVIDKFPISRPNLTFSTLTVSNMSPEDSSIYLCSVNRGGNTEAFFGQGTRLTVV.

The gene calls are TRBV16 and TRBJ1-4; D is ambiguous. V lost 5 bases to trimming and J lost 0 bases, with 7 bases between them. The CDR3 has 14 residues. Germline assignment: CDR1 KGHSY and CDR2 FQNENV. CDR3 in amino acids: CASSSGTTNEKLFF. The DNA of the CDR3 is TGTGCCAGCAGCTCCGGGACAACTAATGAAAAACTGTTTTTT.

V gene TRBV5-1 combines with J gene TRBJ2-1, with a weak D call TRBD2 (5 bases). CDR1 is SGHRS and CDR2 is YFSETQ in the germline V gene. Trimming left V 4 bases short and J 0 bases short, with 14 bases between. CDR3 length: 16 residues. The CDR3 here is CASSPAGHSSYNEQFF. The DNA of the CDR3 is TGCGCCAGCAGCCCGGCGGGTCACAGCTCCTACAATGAGCAGTTCTTC.

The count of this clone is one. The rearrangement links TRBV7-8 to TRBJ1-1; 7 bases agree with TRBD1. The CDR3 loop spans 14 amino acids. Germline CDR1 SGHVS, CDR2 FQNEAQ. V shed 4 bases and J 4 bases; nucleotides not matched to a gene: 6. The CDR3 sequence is CASSSDRASTEAFF. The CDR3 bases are TGTGCCAGCAGCTCAGACAGGGCTAGCACTGAAGCTTTCTTT.

The CDR3 protein is CASSSRDRGHLETQYF. CDR3 nucleotides: TGTGCCAGCAGCTCCCGGGACAGGGGGCATCTCGAGACCCAGTACTTC. The genes are TRBV7-3 and TRBJ2-5; 12 bases line up with TRBD1. Germline CDR1 SGHTA, CDR2 FQGTGA. The V and J ends lost 4 bases and 5 bases, in that order; junction bases with no gene match: 8. This CDR3 is 16 amino acids long.

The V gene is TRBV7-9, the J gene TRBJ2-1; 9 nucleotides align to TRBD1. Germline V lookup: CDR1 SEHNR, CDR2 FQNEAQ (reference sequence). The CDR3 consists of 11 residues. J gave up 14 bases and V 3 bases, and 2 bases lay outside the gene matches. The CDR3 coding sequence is TGTGCCAGCAGCTTGGGACAGGGCGAGTTCTTC. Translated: CASSLGQGEFF.

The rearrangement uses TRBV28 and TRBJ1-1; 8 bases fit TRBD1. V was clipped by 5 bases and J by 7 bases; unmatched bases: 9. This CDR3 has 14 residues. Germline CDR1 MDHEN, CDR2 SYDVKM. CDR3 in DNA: TGTGCCAGCAGTCTTAGACAGGGGAGGAGTGAAGCTTTCTTT. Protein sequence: CASSLRQGRSEAFF.

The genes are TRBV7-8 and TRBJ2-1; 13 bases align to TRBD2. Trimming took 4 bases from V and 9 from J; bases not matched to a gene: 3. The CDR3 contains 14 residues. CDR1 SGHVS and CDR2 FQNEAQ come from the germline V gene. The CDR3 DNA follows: TGTGCCAGCAGCTCTGGACTAGCGGGAGCTGAGCAGTTCTTC. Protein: CASSSGLAGAEQFF.

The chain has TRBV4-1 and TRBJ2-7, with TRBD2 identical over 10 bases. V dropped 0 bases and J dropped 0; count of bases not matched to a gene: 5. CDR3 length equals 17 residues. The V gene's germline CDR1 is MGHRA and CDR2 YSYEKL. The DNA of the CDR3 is TGCGCCAGCAGCCAAGATCTGAGCGGGAGGGTCTCCTACGAGCAGTACTTC. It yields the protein CASSQDLSGRVSYEQYF.